The clone carrying this T cell receptor (beta chain) showed up just a few times. The antigen remains undetermined. This sample was taken from a study of CD8+ T cells in alopecia areata. For the study at large: Treated patients took oral tofacitinib at 5 to 10 mg twice daily. Severity scoring for treated patients was based on the percentage of affected scalp area.

The treatment denotes: oral pan-JAK inhibitor, 5-10 mg twice daily. Study-wide points: Scalp clonality decreased significantly with tofacitinib, and so did expanded CD8+ clones among the top 100.

As the sequencing template, cDNA was produced by extracting RNA and reverse transcribing it. Here immunoSEQ multiplex PCR was the method, and the copy in TCRdb shows in-frame clones only, minus some. The repertoire holds about 190,000 clones, with 60% to 70% as singletons. V was clipped by 1 base and J by 7 bases, with 22 bases between them. Germline V gene data show CDR1 as SQVTM and CDR2 as ANQGSEA. The CDR3 is made up of 16 amino acids. The starting material was CD4+ T cells sorted from blood, obtained at week 4, from a patient treated with tofacitinib. The chain employs TRBV29-1 and TRBJ1-2, with a possible D match to TRBD1 (5 bases). The sequence derives from a human donor with alopecia areata. CDR3 loop: CSVEGLGAFLRGGYTF. The CDR3 DNA reads as TGCAGCGTTGAAGGGCTAGGGGCCTTCCTTCGTGGTGGCTACACCTTC.